A selection of T cell receptor beta chains follows, all from one sample in a study of blood T cell repertoires in COVID-19. This table comes from immunoSEQ multiplex PCR, and its TCRdb copy is limited to in-frame clones, with some not included. This sample yields 130,000 or so clones, of which 88% are seen a single time; 1.5% to 1.7% belongs to the top ten. The sequencing input was peripheral blood. The receptors derive from an older woman with acute or convalescent COVID-19. CDR3s include the opening cysteine and the closing phenylalanine or tryptophan. A D gene is named only where the DNA matches it firmly.

TRBJ1-5	TRBV2	13	-	TGTGCCAGCAGAGGTAACAGTAATCAGCCCCAGCATTTT	CASRGNSNQPQHF
TRBJ1-4	TRBV5-1	13	-	TGCGCCAGCAGCTCCAGGGTTGGGGAAAAACTGTTTTTT	CASSSRVGEKLFF
TRBJ2-2	TRBV9	15	TRBD1	TGTGCCAGCAGTCCCCGACAGGGGAACACCGGGGAGCTGTTTTTT	CASSPRQGNTGELFF
TRBJ1-2	TRBV6-5	13	-	TGTGCCAGCAGTTACACCCAGGACTATGGCTACACCTTC	CASSYTQDYGYTF
TRBJ1-4	TRBV30	13	TRBD1	TGTGCCTCCCCCGGCCCAGGGGGTGAAAAACTGTTTTTT	CASPGPGGEKLFF
TRBJ2-3	TRBV7-2	13	-	TGTGCCAGCCGAACCGGGGGCACAGATACGCAGTATTTT	CASRTGGTDTQYF
TRBJ2-1	TRBV19	16	-	TGTGCCAGTAGTATCACAGGGTCAAACTCCTACAATGAGCAGTTCTTC	CASSITGSNSYNEQFF
TRBJ1-1	TRBV5-6	15	-	TGTGCCAGCAGCCCATCCTGGGCCTTGAACACTGAAGCTTTCTTT	CASSPSWALNTEAFF
TRBJ1-5	TRBV6-2/TRBV6-3	16	-	TGTGCCAGCAGTTACCGCGGACAGCTTAGCAATCAGCCCCAGCATTTT	CASSYRGQLSNQPQHF
TRBJ2-3	TRBV9	21	TRBD2	TGTGCCAGCAGCGTAGAGGCGTCCGGGACTAGTTCCGAGTGGGGCACAGATACGCAGTATTTT	CASSVEASGTSSEWGTDTQYF
TRBJ1-5	TRBV3-1/TRBV3-2	13	-	TGTGCCAGCAGCCAAGATCGGAGTCAGCCCCAGCATTTT	CASSQDRSQPQHF